This T cell receptor (beta chain) was captured in a study of blood T cells in healthy people across ages. Note on this clonotype: This may be a read error, as it is one base from a much larger clone.

Primed by a sample-barcoded 5' primer and a J-beta primer mix, a second PCR proceeded for 7 to 11 cycles. TCRdb called the 5' RACE reads again in MiXCR, with one record for every CDR3 protein. The data contain some 800,000 distinct CDR3 sequences, around two fifths of them seen just once; the ten biggest clones take up about a fifth. Germline V gene sequence: CDR1 SGHTA, CDR2 FQGNSA. This CDR3 region has 15 residues. V shed 10 bases and J shed 7 bases, with 26 bases lying between them. The sample comprised blood. The receptor was isolated from a man aged 55 to 70 in good health. The rearrangement links TRBV7-2 to TRBJ2-7; D unclear. The CDR3 reads CAISLQDGVYNEQYF. The DNA for the CDR3 is TGTGCCATAAGCTTGCAAGATGGGGTTTACAATGAGCAGTACTTC. The complete variable domain, with remaining parts taken from reference TRBV7-2 and TRBJ2-7, reads GAGVSQSPSNKVTEKGKDVELRCDPISGHTALYWYRQSLGQGLEFLIYFQGNSAPDKSGLPSDRFSAERTGGSVSTLTIQRTQQEDSAVYLCAISLQDGVYNEQYFGPGTRLTVT.